One and the same sample provided the 9 T cell receptor beta chains below, sequenced in a study of blood T cell repertoires in COVID-19. The data were produced by immunoSEQ multiplex PCR, yet TCRdb's version contains in-frame clones alone and is incomplete. The data contain fewer than 400,000 clones, around 92% of them singletons. Input material: peripheral blood. These receptors all come from a woman in her twenties or thirties with COVID-19, enrolled during active disease.

The V gene is TRBV14, the J gene TRBJ2-3; 10 bases map to TRBD1. V gave up 4 bases and J gave up 2 bases; unmatched junction bases: 6. Germline V gene data show CDR1 as SGHDN and CDR2 as FVKESK. The CDR3 consists of 16 residues. In nucleotides, the CDR3 is TGTGCCAGCAGCCCATTGGGGACAGGGGTCACAGATACGCAGTATTTT. Residues: CASSPLGTGVTDTQYF.

The rearrangement joins TRBV9 to TRBJ2-1; TRBD2 is a possible D gene (5 bases). Germline V gives CDR1 SGDLS, CDR2 YYNGEE. The CDR3 totals 15 residues. The V and J ends lost 4 bases and 7 bases respectively, with 18 bases between them. The CDR3 DNA is TGTGCCAGCAGCCCGAGCGGCCCCGCGGTGAATGAGCAGTTCTTC. Amino acid sequence: CASSPSGPAVNEQFF.

The chain is built from TRBV30 and TRBJ1-2; TRBD1 might be the D (6 bases). The V gene lost 5 bases and the J gene lost 8 bases, with 21 bases spanning the gap. This CDR3 region has 14 residues. The germline V gene encodes CDR1 GTSNPN and CDR2 SVGIG (reference sequence). The CDR3 coding sequence is TGTGCCTGGTCCACTGGGCCCAGGGGCAGGGGCTACACCTTC. Protein: CAWSTGPRGRGYTF.

The rearrangement joins TRBV7-2 to TRBJ2-7; 8 bases are a match to TRBD1. Unmatched junction bases numbered 5, after V lost 5 bases and J lost 5 bases. The CDR3 extends over 13 amino acids. Germline V gene lookup returns CDR1 SGHTA and CDR2 FQGNSA. The CDR3 loop is CASSLQGANEQYF. The CDR3 nucleotides are TGTGCCAGCAGCCTTCAGGGGGCCAACGAGCAGTACTTC.

This clone was seen once. This sequence joins TRBV23-1 and TRBJ2-4; D gene uncertain. TRBV23-1 is an open reading frame, and its role is uncertain. Trimming shortened V by 4 bases and J by 9 bases, and 16 bases separated the two germline ends. The CDR3 has 14 amino acids. CDR3 bases: TGCGCCAGCAGTCGTCTGGCCCCTCCCAGCATTCAGTACTTC. Amino acid sequence: CASSRLAPPSIQYF.

This chain links TRBV2 with TRBJ1-1; TRBD1 aligns across 10 bases. The V gene's germline CDR1 is SNHLY and CDR2 FYNNEI. The CDR3 totals 16 residues. J lost 0 bases, V lost 7 bases, and 8 bases had no gene match. For the CDR3, the DNA is TGTGCCAGCACCCGAGGGACAGGGGAAATGAACACTGAAGCTTTCTTT. Translating gives CASTRGTGEMNTEAFF.

The chain joins TRBV19 to TRBJ1-2; unclear D gene. V lost 7 bases, J lost 8 bases, and 26 bases lay in between. The CDR3 runs to 16 residues. Germline CDR1 and CDR2: LNHDA and SQIVND (reference sequence). This CDR3 is CASTSLTKADPAGYTF. CDR3 nucleotides: TGTGCCAGTACTAGTCTGACGAAAGCAGACCCGGCGGGCTACACCTTC. Combining the CDR3 with reference TRBV19 and TRBJ1-2 gives the whole variable domain DGGITQSPKYLFRKEGQNVTLSCEQNLNHDAMYWYRQDPGQGLRLIYYSQIVNDFQKGDIAEGYSVSREKKESFPLTVTSAQKNPTAFYLCASTSLTKADPAGYTFGSGTRLTVV.

In its sample, this clone was seen once. The chain carries TRBV3-1 (or the pseudogene TRBV3-2) and TRBJ1-1; TRBD1 matches at 9 bases. V dropped 2 bases and J dropped 2; count of bases not matched to a gene: 3. This CDR3 spans 15 amino acids. Germline V gene data show CDR1 as LGHDT and CDR2 as YNNKEL (reference sequence). The CDR3 here is CASSQRQGGNTEAFF. The CDR3 DNA follows: TGTGCCAGCAGCCAAAGACAGGGGGGAAACACTGAAGCTTTCTTT.

This chain links TRBV7-9 with TRBJ1-2, with TRBD1 matching over 8 bases. Trimming at V came to 3 bases and at J to 7 bases, leaving 1 base not matched to a gene. CDR1 and CDR2 from the germline V gene are SEHNR and FQNEAQ (reference sequence). The CDR3 loop spans 12 amino acids. The CDR3 reads CASSFGQGGYTF. DNA of the CDR3: TGTGCCAGCAGCTTCGGACAGGGTGGCTACACCTTC.